The 29 T cell receptor beta chains given below trace back to one sample, sequenced in a study of TIL therapy for anti-PD-1-resistant metastatic lung cancer. Specified time point: pre-treatment sample, taken before nivolumab and TIL therapy. Sequencing used immunoSEQ v3. Sequencing was performed with immunoSEQ multiplex PCR; in TCRdb, only in-frame clones are kept and a portion is missing. The table lists about 60,000 clones, roughly 69% of them singletons. This specimen was blood, taken at baseline. The source of these receptors is a person aged 30 to 80 with non-small cell lung cancer.

The chain is built from TRBV10-2 and TRBJ1-3; D is perhaps TRBD1 (6 bases). Trimming cost V 10 bases and J 0 bases, with 13 bases left between them. This CDR3 spans 14 amino acids. Germline-derived CDR1 and CDR2 are WSHSY and SAAADI. CDR3 sequence reads: CATRQETSGNTIYF. CDR3 DNA: TGCGCCACACGACAGGAGACCTCTGGAAACACCATATATTTT.

The chain employs TRBV21-1 and TRBJ2-7; the tabulated D call, TRBD2, remains unverified against the DNA. TRBV21-1 is tagged as a pseudogene. CDR3 length: 16 amino acids. CDR3 nucleotide sequence: TGTGCCAGCAGCACGGGACTAGCGGGAGGGGATGACGAGCAGTACTTC. Translation: CASSTGLAGGDDEQYF.

In this sample, this clone turned up once. The chain recombines TRBV11-2 with TRBJ1-6; D is unresolved. The CDR3 loop spans 17 amino acids. V lost 4 bases, J lost 7 bases, and 20 bases lay in between. Germline V gene lookup returns CDR1 SGHAT and CDR2 FQNNGV. The chain's CDR3 is CASSSPSRPRGNSPLHF. The CDR3 bases are TGTGCCAGCAGCTCCCCCAGCAGACCTCGCGGGAATTCACCCCTCCACTTT.

The chain joins TRBV11-2 to TRBJ2-5; D possibly corresponds to TRBD1 (5 bases). CDR1 is SGHAT and CDR2 is FQNNGV in the germline V gene. Deletions cut 6 bases from V and 2 bases from J, with 13 bases between. The CDR3 spans 14 residues. The CDR3 nucleotides are TGTGCCAGCAGTTGGGGTCGACAGCAAGAGACCCAGTACTTC. Its translation is CASSWGRQQETQYF.

The chain carries TRBV5-5 and TRBJ2-3, with 10 nucleotides matching TRBD1. CDR1 SGHKS and CDR2 YYEKEE come from the germline V gene (reference sequence). The V and J ends lost 3 bases and 4 bases, in that order; junction bases with no gene match: 8. The CDR3 is 16 amino acids. The CDR3 DNA follows: TGTGCCAGCAGCTCGACCGGGACAGGGGCAGCAGATACGCAGTATTTT. This encodes CASSSTGTGAADTQYF. The full variable domain, rest sourced from reference TRBV5-5 and TRBJ2-3, is DAGVTQSPTHLIKTRGQQVTLRCSPISGHKSVSWYQQVLGQGPQFIFQYYEKEERGRGNFPDRFSARQFPNYSSELNVNALLLGDSALYLCASSSTGTGAADTQYFGPGTRLTVL.

The chain joins TRBV5-1 to TRBJ1-5, with 9 positions matching TRBD1. This CDR3 contains 16 residues. Germline CDR1 reads SGHRS; CDR2 reads YFSETQ. V was clipped by 4 bases and J by 5 bases; unmatched bases: 10. In DNA, the CDR3 is TGCGCCAGCAGCCCAGGTAGGGGACAGGGAGATCAGCCCCAGCATTTT. Translation: CASSPGRGQGDQPQHF.

This clone occurred a few times. The V gene is TRBV5-6, the J gene TRBJ1-2; 7 bases map to TRBD1. This CDR3 region has 13 residues. CDR1 and CDR2 (germline): SGHDT, YYEEEE. The J segment lost 3 bases and the V segment lost 3 bases, leaving 2 bases of the junction unmatched. The CDR3 DNA reads TGTGCCAGCAGCTACGGGACAGACTATGGCTACACCTTC. As protein: CASSYGTDYGYTF.

This clone was seen only a few times. V is TRBV18 and J is TRBJ1-5; possibly TRBD1 for D (5 bases). Germline V gene data show CDR1 as KGHSH and CDR2 as LQKENI. V was trimmed by 2 bases and J by 7 bases, leaving 15 bases between them. The CDR3 is made up of 15 amino acids. In DNA, the CDR3 is TGTGCCAGCTCACCAAAAGGCGGGGCAGGGCAGCCCCAGCATTTT. It yields the protein CASSPKGGAGQPQHF.

The chain couples TRBV11-1 to TRBJ1-6; no firm D call. The CDR3 extends over 13 amino acids. Trimming pared 1 base from V and 7 bases from J, leaving 5 bases between. Germline CDR1 is SGHAT and CDR2 is FQDESV (reference sequence). CDR3 protein: CASSLVGNSPLHF. The CDR3 bases are TGTGCCAGCAGCTTAGTGGGGAATTCACCCCTCCACTTT. Full variable domain (remainder filled in from reference TRBV11-1 and TRBJ1-6): EAEVAQSPRYKITEKSQAVAFWCDPISGHATLYWYRQILGQGPELLVQFQDESVVDDSQLPKDRFSAERLKGVDSTLKIQPAELGDSAMYLCASSLVGNSPLHFGNGTRLTVT.

The chain joins TRBV11-2 to TRBJ2-1, with TRBD2 matching 7 bases. V gave up 5 bases and J gave up 10 bases; unmatched junction bases: 8. The CDR3 spans 13 residues. Per germline, CDR1 SGHAT and CDR2 FQNNGV. The CDR3 DNA reads as TGTGCCAGCAGCCCCACCGGGAGGATCGAGCAGTTCTTC. Encoded protein: CASSPTGRIEQFF.

The rearrangement uses TRBV28 and TRBJ1-6; 8 nucleotides match TRBD1. Losses at the gene ends were 2 bases for V and 10 bases for J; bases not matched to a gene: 4. Germline loops: CDR1 MDHEN, CDR2 SYDVKM. The CDR3 loop spans 14 amino acids. The CDR3 reads CASSLTQGGSPLHF. The CDR3, as DNA: TGTGCCAGCAGTTTAACACAGGGGGGATCACCCCTCCACTTT.

J is TRBJ1-6 and V is TRBV6-5; no clear D gene. V lost 0 bases, J lost 0 bases, and 6 bases lay in between. The CDR3 has 16 amino acids. Germline V gene lookup returns CDR1 MNHEY and CDR2 SVGAGI. CDR3 DNA sequence: TGTGCCAGCAGTTACTCCCCGCGCTCCTATAATTCACCCCTCCACTTT. This encodes CASSYSPRSYNSPLHF.

The chain couples TRBV6-1 to TRBJ1-5, with D possibly being TRBD1 (6 bases). Germline-derived CDR1 and CDR2 are MNHNS and SASEGT. The V end lost 0 bases, the J end lost 6 bases, and 9 bases lay between the germline ends. The CDR3 sequence is 14 residues long. The CDR3 reads CASSEAEGGQPQHF. CDR3 in DNA: TGTGCCAGCAGTGAAGCGGAGGGGGGTCAGCCCCAGCATTTT.

The V call is TRBV5-4, the J call TRBJ1-1; TRBD1 might be the D (6 bases). CDR1 is SGHNT and CDR2 is YYREEE in the germline V gene (reference sequence). V was pared by 2 bases and J by 2 bases, with 13 bases between. The CDR3 has 15 amino acids. The CDR3 nucleotides read TGTGCCAGCAGCTTCCCAGGACAGCCCAACACTGAAGCTTTCTTT. Protein product: CASSFPGQPNTEAFF.

J is TRBJ2-2 and V is TRBV12-5; TRBD2 agrees at 8 bases. Trimming took 0 bases from V and 1 from J; bases not matched to a gene: 1. Germline V lookup: CDR1 LGHNT, CDR2 FRNRAP. This CDR3 is built from 16 residues. The chain's CDR3 is CASGLVSGRNTGELFF. The DNA for the CDR3 is TGTGCTAGTGGTTTGGTGAGCGGGAGGAACACCGGGGAGCTGTTTTTT.

This clone was picked up a small number of times. The chain links TRBV5-6 to TRBJ2-7, with no clear D. The CDR3 covers 14 residues. Germline values: CDR1 SGHDT, CDR2 YYEEEE. The ends were cut back, 0 bases at V and 3 bases at J, with 10 bases in the middle. The chain's CDR3 is CASSLADTNYEQYF. In DNA form, the CDR3 reads TGTGCCAGCAGCTTGGCCGATACGAACTACGAGCAGTACTTC.

This rearrangement joins TRBV18 to TRBJ1-2; no firm D call. There are 12 residues in the CDR3. CDR1 and CDR2 (germline): KGHSH, LQKENI. Trimming shortened V by 0 bases and J by 2 bases, and 1 base separated the two germline ends. The CDR3 region has the DNA TGTGCCAGCTCACCACCCAACTATGGCTACACCTTC. As protein: CASSPPNYGYTF.

V usage is TRBV5-1 and J usage is TRBJ2-3; 9 bases align to TRBD2. The J segment lost 6 bases and the V segment lost 3 bases, leaving 14 bases of the junction unmatched. CDR3 length: 17 amino acids. Germline V gene sequence: CDR1 SGHRS, CDR2 YFSETQ. The DNA of the CDR3 is TGCGCCAGCAGCTCTGGGATTGGCGGGGGGGCCATTGATACGCAGTATTTT. Its protein is CASSSGIGGGAIDTQYF. The whole variable domain, filled in from reference TRBV5-1 and TRBJ2-3, reads KAGVTQTPRYLIKTRGQQVTLSCSPISGHRSVSWYQQTPGQGLQFLFEYFSETQRNKGNFPGRFSGRQFSNSRSEMNVSTLELGDSALYLCASSSGIGGGAIDTQYFGPGTRLTVL.

The chain carries TRBV5-1 and TRBJ1-2, with D unclear. The CDR3 spans 14 residues. The germline V gene encodes CDR1 SGHRS and CDR2 YFSETQ. Deletions cut 0 bases from V and 3 bases from J, with 9 bases between. The CDR3 bases are TGCGCCAGCAGCTTGGCTGGGTCGGACTATGGCTACACCTTC. This encodes CASSLAGSDYGYTF. The entire variable domain, with the rest obtained from reference TRBV5-1 and TRBJ1-2, is as follows: KAGVTQTPRYLIKTRGQQVTLSCSPISGHRSVSWYQQTPGQGLQFLFEYFSETQRNKGNFPGRFSGRQFSNSRSEMNVSTLELGDSALYLCASSLAGSDYGYTFGSGTRLTVV.

The CDR3 nucleotides read TGTGCCAGCCTACCTGGGACTAGCGGGGGTAATGAGCAGTTCTTC. It yields the protein CASLPGTSGGNEQFF. The V call is TRBV10-3, the J call TRBJ2-1; 14 bases map to TRBD2. This CDR3 contains 15 residues. Trimming at V came to 10 bases and at J to 7 bases, leaving 9 bases not matched to a gene. The V gene's germline CDR1 is ENHRY and CDR2 SYGVKD.

The CDR3 protein is CASSPPSGANTGELFF. In DNA, the CDR3 is TGTGCCAGCTCACCACCTAGCGGGGCAAACACCGGGGAGCTGTTTTTT. The chain joins TRBV18 to TRBJ2-2; 8 bases fit TRBD2. CDR1 is KGHSH and CDR2 is LQKENI in the germline V gene. The CDR3 has 16 residues. J lost 2 bases, V lost 0 bases, and 2 bases had no gene match.

The gene calls are TRBV11-2 and TRBJ2-7, with D possibly TRBD2 on 5 matching bases. With 3 bases removed from V and 0 bases from J, the gap between germline ends came to 12 bases. Germline V CDR1 and CDR2: SGHAT, FQNNGV. The CDR3 length is 15 residues. In nucleotides, the CDR3 is TGTGCCAGCAGCTTTGGAACGGGGTCCTCCTACGAGCAGTACTTC. Translated, it gives CASSFGTGSSYEQYF.

Comments on this clone: One end of the junction does not line up with germline, which may come from a read error. The CDR3 DNA is TGTGCTAGCAGTACGCAGGGGGGCGAGCAGTACTTC. Translated: CASSTQGGEQYF. The chain employs TRBV7-7 and TRBJ2-5; D possibly corresponds to TRBD1 (7 bases). The J call is in doubt because the DNA end fits TRBJ2-7 better. The germline V gene has CDR1 SSHAT and CDR2 FNYEAQ (reference sequence). There are 12 residues in the CDR3.

The genes are TRBV4-2 and TRBJ2-5; perhaps TRBD2 as D (7 bases). This CDR3 region has 15 residues. V was shortened by 5 bases and J by 4 bases, with 17 bases between the two germline ends. The germline V gene has CDR1 LGHNA and CDR2 YNFKEQ. The CDR3 sequence is CASSMPGGGGETQYF. For the CDR3, the DNA is TGTGCCAGCAGCATGCCCGGGGGCGGGGGAGAGACCCAGTACTTC.

The CDR3: CASSSRDRGDLYEQYF. CDR3 nucleotides: TGTGCCAGCAGCTCCCGGGACAGGGGGGACCTTTACGAGCAGTACTTC. The chain carries TRBV5-5 and TRBJ2-7; 11 bases fit TRBD1. CDR1 is SGHKS, CDR2 YYEKEE, per germline (reference sequence). V was pared by 3 bases and J by 4 bases, with 9 bases of the junction left unmatched. The CDR3 runs 16 residues.

The genes are TRBV11-2 and TRBJ2-7; D gene unclear. Trimming removed 4 bases at V and 3 bases at J, with 10 bases between. CDR1 SGHAT and CDR2 FQNNGV come from the germline V gene. This CDR3 has 13 residues. For the CDR3, the DNA is TGTGCCAGCAGCTGGGATCCCATCTACGAGCAGTACTTC. Translation gives CASSWDPIYEQYF.

V and J are TRBV5-1 and TRBJ1-1; D remains unclear. Germline loops: CDR1 SGHRS, CDR2 YFSETQ. Trimming stripped 4 bases from V and 1 base from J, with 8 bases between. This CDR3 comprises 13 residues. DNA for the CDR3: TGCGCCAGCAGCGTGGCTTCGAACACTGAAGCTTTCTTT. Encoded protein: CASSVASNTEAFF.

The CDR3 DNA sequence: TGTGCCAGCAGCTTAGCGAGGGGGCAGTACTTC. It translates to CASSLARGQYF. This chain uses TRBV7-9 with TRBJ2-7; TRBD1 or TRBD2 may be the D gene (5 bases each). CDR3 length: 11 amino acids. V was clipped by 0 bases and J by 9 bases, with 6 bases between them. Germline lookup yields CDR1 SEHNR and CDR2 FQNEAQ (reference sequence).

This chain uses TRBV7-9 with TRBJ2-3; TRBD1 might be the D (5 bases). This CDR3 is built from 16 residues. V was pared by 4 bases and J by 0 bases, with 14 bases between. Germline CDR1 reads SEHNR; CDR2 reads FQNEAQ (reference sequence). CDR3 amino acids: CASSSPGLISTDTQYF. The CDR3 coding sequence is TGTGCCAGCAGCTCGCCAGGGCTAATAAGCACAGATACGCAGTATTTT.